This entry concerns a single T cell receptor beta chain. The target antigen is unknown. The sample belongs to a study of memory CD4+ T cells and cytomegalovirus serostatus. Study results and limitations: Median bootstrapped AUC for CMV status was about 0.96 originally, about 0.9 US-trained.

Single viable CD3+CD4+CD8-CD45RO+ cells were sorted as the memory CD4+ T cells. Libraries were prepared by immunoSEQ multiplex PCR; TCRdb keeps only in-frame clonotypes and omits some of them. The sample includes 45,000 to 50,000 clones, roughly 80% of them seen just once. Looked up from germline, CDR1 is SGHDT and CDR2 is YYEEEE. The ends were cut back, 4 bases at V and 0 bases at J, with 9 bases in the middle. The CDR3 contains 14 residues. The chain carries TRBV5-6 and TRBJ2-3; D uncertain. Input material: memory CD4+ T cells from blood. This clonotype was sampled from an adult in good health and CMV-seronegative. CDR3 region: CASSLDWSTDTQYF. The CDR3 nucleotides read TGTGCCAGCAGCCTCGACTGGAGCACAGATACGCAGTATTTT.